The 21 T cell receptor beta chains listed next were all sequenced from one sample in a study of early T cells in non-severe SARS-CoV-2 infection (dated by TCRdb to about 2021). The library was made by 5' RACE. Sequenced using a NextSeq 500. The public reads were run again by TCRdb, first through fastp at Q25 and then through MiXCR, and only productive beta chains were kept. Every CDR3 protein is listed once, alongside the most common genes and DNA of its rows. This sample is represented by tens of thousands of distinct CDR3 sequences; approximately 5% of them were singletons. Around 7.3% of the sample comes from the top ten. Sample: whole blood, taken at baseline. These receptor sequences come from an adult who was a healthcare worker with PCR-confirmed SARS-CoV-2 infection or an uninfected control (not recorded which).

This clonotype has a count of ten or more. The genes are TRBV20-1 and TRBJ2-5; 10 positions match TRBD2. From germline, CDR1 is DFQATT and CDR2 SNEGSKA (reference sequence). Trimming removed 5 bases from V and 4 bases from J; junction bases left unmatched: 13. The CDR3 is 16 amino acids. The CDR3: CSAPPGSGRSGETQYF. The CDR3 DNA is TGCAGTGCTCCACCGGGTAGCGGGAGGTCCGGAGAGACCCAGTACTTC.

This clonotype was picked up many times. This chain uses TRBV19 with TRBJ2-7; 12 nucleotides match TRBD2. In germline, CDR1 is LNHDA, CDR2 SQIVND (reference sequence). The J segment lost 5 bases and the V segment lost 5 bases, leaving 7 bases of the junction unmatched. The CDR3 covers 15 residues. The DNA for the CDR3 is TGTGCCAGTAGTCTCGGGACTAGCGGGCGGAACGAGCAGTACTTC. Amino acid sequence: CASSLGTSGRNEQYF. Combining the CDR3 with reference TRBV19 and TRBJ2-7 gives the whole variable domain DGGITQSPKYLFRKEGQNVTLSCEQNLNHDAMYWYRQDPGQGLRLIYYSQIVNDFQKGDIAEGYSVSREKKESFPLTVTSAQKNPTAFYLCASSLGTSGRNEQYFGPGTRLTVT.

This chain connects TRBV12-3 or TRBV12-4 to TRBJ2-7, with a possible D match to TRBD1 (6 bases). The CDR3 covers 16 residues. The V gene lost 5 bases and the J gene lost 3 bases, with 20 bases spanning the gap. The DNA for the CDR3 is TGTGCCAGCAGTCCAGGGGAGAGGCCACAGAGCTACGAGCAGTACTTC. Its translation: CASSPGERPQSYEQYF.

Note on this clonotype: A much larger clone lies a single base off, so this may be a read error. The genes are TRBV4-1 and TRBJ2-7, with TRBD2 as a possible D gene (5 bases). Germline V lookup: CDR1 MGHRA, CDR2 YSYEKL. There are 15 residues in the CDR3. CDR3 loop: CTSSSAPGGSYEQYF. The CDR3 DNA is TGCACCAGCAGCTCCGCGCCCGGAGGTTCCTACGAGCAGTACTTC.

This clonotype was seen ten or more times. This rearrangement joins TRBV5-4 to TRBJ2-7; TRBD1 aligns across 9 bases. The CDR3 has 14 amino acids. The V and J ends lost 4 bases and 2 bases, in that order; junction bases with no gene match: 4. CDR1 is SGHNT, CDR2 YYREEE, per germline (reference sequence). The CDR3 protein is CASSHDRGAYEQYF. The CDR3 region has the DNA TGTGCCAGCAGCCATGACAGGGGGGCCTACGAGCAGTACTTC.

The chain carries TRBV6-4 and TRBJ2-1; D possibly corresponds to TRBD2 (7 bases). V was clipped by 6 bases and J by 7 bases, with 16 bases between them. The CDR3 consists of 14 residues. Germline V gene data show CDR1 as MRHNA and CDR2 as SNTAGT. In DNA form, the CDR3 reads TGTGCCAGCAGGGCTAGCGGAGGGGGGAATGAGCAGTTCTTC. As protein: CASRASGGGNEQFF.

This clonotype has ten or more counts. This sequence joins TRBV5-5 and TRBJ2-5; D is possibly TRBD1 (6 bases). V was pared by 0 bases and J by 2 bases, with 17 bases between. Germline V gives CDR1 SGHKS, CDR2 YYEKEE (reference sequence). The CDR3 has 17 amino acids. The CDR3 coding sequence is TGTGCCAGCAGCTTGGTGAATCAGTGGACAGCGCAAGAGACCCAGTACTTC. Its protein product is CASSLVNQWTAQETQYF.

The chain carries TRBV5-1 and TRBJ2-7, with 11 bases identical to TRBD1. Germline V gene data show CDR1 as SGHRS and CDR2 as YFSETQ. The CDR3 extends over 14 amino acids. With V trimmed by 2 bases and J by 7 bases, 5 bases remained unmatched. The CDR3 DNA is TGCGCCAGCAGCTTAAAGGACAGGGGGCAAGAGCAGTACTTC. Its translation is CASSLKDRGQEQYF.

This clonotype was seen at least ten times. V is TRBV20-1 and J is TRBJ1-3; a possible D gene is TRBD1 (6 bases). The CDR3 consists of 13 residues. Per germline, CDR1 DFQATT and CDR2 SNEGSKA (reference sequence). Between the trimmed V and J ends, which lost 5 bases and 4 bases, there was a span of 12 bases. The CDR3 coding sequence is TGCAGTGCTCGAACCGGGACAGGAAACACCATATATTTT. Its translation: CSARTGTGNTIYF.

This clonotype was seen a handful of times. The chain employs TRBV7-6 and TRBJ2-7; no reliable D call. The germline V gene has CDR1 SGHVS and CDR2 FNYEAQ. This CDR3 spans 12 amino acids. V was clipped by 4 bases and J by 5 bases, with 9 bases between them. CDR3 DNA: TGTGCCAGCAGCTCTTCAACGGACGAGCAGTACTTC. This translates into CASSSSTDEQYF. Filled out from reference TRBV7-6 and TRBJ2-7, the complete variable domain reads GAGVSQSPRYKVTKRGQDVALRCDPISGHVSLYWYRQALGQGPEFLTYFNYEAQQDKSGLPNDRFSAERPEGSISTLTIQRTEQRDSAMYRCASSSSTDEQYFGPGTRLTVT.

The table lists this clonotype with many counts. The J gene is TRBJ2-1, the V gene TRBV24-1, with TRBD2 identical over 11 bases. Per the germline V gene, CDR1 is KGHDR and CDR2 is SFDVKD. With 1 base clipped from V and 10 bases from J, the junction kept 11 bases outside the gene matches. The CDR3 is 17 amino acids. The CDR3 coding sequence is TGTGCCACCAGTGATTTCAAGGGGACTAGCGGATTAGGGGAGCAGTTCTTC. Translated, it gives CATSDFKGTSGLGEQFF.

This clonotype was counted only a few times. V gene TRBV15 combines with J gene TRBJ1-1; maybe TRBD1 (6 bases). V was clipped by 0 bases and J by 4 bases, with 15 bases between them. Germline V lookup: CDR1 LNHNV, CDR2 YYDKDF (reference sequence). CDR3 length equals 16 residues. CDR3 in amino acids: CATSRDLGARSTEAFF. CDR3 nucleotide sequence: TGTGCCACCAGCAGAGATCTGGGGGCTAGGAGCACTGAAGCTTTCTTT.

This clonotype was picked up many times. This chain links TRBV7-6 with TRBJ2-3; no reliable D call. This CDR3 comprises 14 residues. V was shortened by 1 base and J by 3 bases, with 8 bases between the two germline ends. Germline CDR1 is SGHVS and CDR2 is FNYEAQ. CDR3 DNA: TGTGCCAGCAGCTTAGTTGGTGATACAGATACGCAGTATTTT. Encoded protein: CASSLVGDTDTQYF.

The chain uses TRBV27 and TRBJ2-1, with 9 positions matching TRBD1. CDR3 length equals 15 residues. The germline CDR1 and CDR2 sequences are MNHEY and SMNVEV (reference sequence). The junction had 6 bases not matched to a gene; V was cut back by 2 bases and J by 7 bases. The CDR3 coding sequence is TGTGCCAGCAGTTTACGCGGGACAGGGCCGAATGAGCAGTTCTTC. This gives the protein CASSLRGTGPNEQFF.

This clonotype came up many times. The CDR3 spells CASSRRTESKDQPQHF. The CDR3 DNA sequence: TGTGCCAGCAGCCGAAGAACGGAGAGTAAGGATCAGCCCCAGCATTTT. The rearrangement joins TRBV14 to TRBJ1-5, with no clear D. The CDR3 length is 16 residues. Germline V gives CDR1 SGHDN, CDR2 FVKESK. Trimming took off 4 bases at V and 5 bases at J, with 18 bases between the two ends.

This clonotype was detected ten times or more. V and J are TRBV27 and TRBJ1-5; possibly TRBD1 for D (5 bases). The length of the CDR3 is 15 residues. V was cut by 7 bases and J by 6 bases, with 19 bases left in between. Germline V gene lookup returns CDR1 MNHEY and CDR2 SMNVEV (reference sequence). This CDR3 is CASIIKAGIGQPQHF. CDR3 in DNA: TGTGCCAGCATCATAAAGGCAGGGATAGGTCAGCCCCAGCATTTT.

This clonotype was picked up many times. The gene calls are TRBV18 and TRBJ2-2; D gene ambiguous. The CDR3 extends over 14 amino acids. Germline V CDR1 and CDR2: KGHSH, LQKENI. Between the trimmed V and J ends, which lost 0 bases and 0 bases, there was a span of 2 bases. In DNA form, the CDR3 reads TGTGCCAGCTCACCACCGACGAACACCGGGGAGCTGTTTTTT. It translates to CASSPPTNTGELFF. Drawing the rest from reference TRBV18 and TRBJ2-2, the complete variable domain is NAGVMQNPRHLVRRRGQEARLRCSPMKGHSHVYWYRQLPEEGLKFMVYLQKENIIDESGMPKERFSAEFPKEGPSILRIQQVVRGDSAAYFCASSPPTNTGELFFGEGSRLTVL.

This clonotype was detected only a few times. CDR3 nucleotide sequence: TGTGCCTGGAGCCCCTCAAACAGGGGGTCCTATGGCTACACCTTC. Translating gives CAWSPSNRGSYGYTF. The rearrangement joins TRBV30 to TRBJ1-2; 8 positions agree with TRBD1. Germline V CDR1 and CDR2: GTSNPN, SVGIG (reference sequence). V gave up 3 bases and J gave up 4 bases; unmatched junction bases: 10. The length of the CDR3 is 15 residues.

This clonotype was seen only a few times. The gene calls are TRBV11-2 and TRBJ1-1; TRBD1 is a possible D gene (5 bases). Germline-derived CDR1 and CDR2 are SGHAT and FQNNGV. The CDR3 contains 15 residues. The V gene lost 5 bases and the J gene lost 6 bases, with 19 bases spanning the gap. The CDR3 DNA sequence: TGTGCCAGCAGCCCGTCGGGGCGGGATGTGGCTGAAGCTTTCTTT. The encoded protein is CASSPSGRDVAEAFF.

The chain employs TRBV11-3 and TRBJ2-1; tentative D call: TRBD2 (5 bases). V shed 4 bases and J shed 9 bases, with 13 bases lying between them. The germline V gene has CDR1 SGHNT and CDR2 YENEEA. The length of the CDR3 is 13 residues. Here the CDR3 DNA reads TGTGCCAGCAGCTCTTCGAGGGCTGGTGAGCAGTTCTTC. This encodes CASSSSRAGEQFF.

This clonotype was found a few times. For the CDR3, the DNA is TGTGCCAGCAGCTTAAGGGCGGGCAATGAGCAGTTCTTC. Residues: CASSLRAGNEQFF. The gene calls are TRBV7-9 and TRBJ2-1, with D perhaps TRBD2 (5 bases). CDR3 length equals 13 residues. The V end lost 2 bases, the J end lost 6 bases, and 8 bases lay between the germline ends. Germline CDR1 SEHNR, CDR2 FQNEAQ (reference sequence).